A selection of T cell receptor beta chains follows, all from one sample in a study of CD8+CD57+ T cells in acquired aplastic anemia. TCRdb processed the reads anew with MiXCR; each CDR3 protein has one entry. Here the sample spans hundreds of thousands of distinct CDR3 sequences, roughly 64% being singletons. Source material: sorted CD4+, CD8+, or CD8+CD57+ T cells (not recorded which) from PBMCs. The source is a human donor in good health, serving as a control. CDR3s include the opening cysteine and the closing phenylalanine or tryptophan. The order of the fields is D gene, V gene, clone size, J gene, CDR3 protein, CDR3 DNA. D genes are given only for firm matches. The size field is filled for only some rows; it gives once, few, many or a size class.

>.|TRBV6-1|many|TRBJ2-3
CASSERGRWRLTSTDTQYF
TGTGCCAGCAGTGAAAGGGGCCGATGGAGACTAACTAGCACAGATACGCAGTATTTT
>.|TRBV11-1|.|TRBJ1-1
CASSPRRQAGAFF
TGCGCCAGCAGCCCGCGACGACAGGCTGGGGCTTTCTTT
>.|TRBV6-4|.|TRBJ2-7
CAILDPGGSYEQYF
TGTGCCATCCTCGACCCCGGTGGCTCCTACGAGCAGTACTTC
>.|TRBV12-3/TRBV12-4|once|TRBJ2-5
CASSQIEETQYF
TGTGCCAGCAGCCAAATTGAAGAGACCCAGTACTTC
>TRBD2|TRBV10-3|.|TRBJ2-3
CAISDSSGGPRPDTQYF
TGTGCCATCAGTGATTCTAGCGGGGGGCCACGCCCCGATACGCAGTATTTT
>.|TRBV5-1|.|TRBJ1-1
CASSLGYTEAFF
TGCGCCAGCAGCTTGGGTTACACTGAAGCTTTCTTT
>TRBD2|TRBV28|.|TRBJ2-1
CASSPPRRGGQSNEQFF
TGTGCCAGCAGTCCCCCTCGGCGGGGGGGCCAGAGCAATGAGCAGTTCTTC
>TRBD2|TRBV12-3/TRBV12-4|.|TRBJ2-3
CASSPTSGGAYTQYF
TGTGCCAGCAGTCCGACTAGCGGGGGGGCTTATACGCAGTATTTT
>.|TRBV27|many|TRBJ2-5
CASSFGDDETQYF
TGTGCCAGCAGTTTTGGGGACGACGAGACCCAGTACTTC
>TRBD1|TRBV7-2|.|TRBJ1-1
CASSLAAGGNKPEAFF
TGTGCCAGCAGCTTAGCGGCAGGGGGGAATAAGCCTGAAGCTTTCTTT
>.|TRBV12-3/TRBV12-4|many|TRBJ2-1
CASSFYGVEQFF
TGTGCCAGCAGTTTTTATGGCGTTGAGCAGTTCTTC
>.|TRBV3-2|.|TRBJ2-5
CASSPEKYRATPYQETQYF
TGTGCCAGCAGCCCCGAAAAATACAGGGCGACTCCGTACCAAGAGACCCAGTACTTC
>TRBD1|TRBV10-3|.|TRBJ2-5
CAISVGQGGETQYF
TGTGCCATCAGTGTCGGACAGGGGGGAGAGACCCAGTACTTC
>.|TRBV2|.|TRBJ1-4
CASSMEFPSSEKLFF
TGCGCCAGCAGCATGGAATTCCCATCGAGTGAAAAACTGTTTTTT
>TRBD1|TRBV2|many|TRBJ1-2
CASTRDSRSYGYTF
TGTGCCAGCACCCGGGACAGTCGTTCCTATGGCTACACCTTC
>TRBD1|TRBV10-3|many|TRBJ2-5
CASRGARQGIFETQYF
TGTGCCAGCAGGGGGGCGAGACAGGGGATTTTCGAGACCCAGTACTTC
>.|TRBV15|few|TRBJ2-1
CATSRDGGNNEQFF
TGTGCCACCAGCAGAGATGGGGGGAACAATGAGCAGTTCTTC
>TRBD1|TRBV7-2|.|TRBJ2-7
CASSLTGGRHEQYF
TGTGCCAGCAGCTTGACAGGGGGAAGGCACGAGCAGTACTTC
>.|TRBV19|.|TRBJ1-1
CASSDRSETNTEAFF
TGTGCCAGTAGTGATCGGTCAGAGACGAACACCGAAGCTTTCTTT
>.|TRBV9|.|TRBJ2-5
CASSDLSVVHQATQYF
TGTGCCAGCAGTGATTTAAGTGTAGTCCACCAAGCGACCCAGTACTTC
>.|TRBV25-1|.|TRBJ1-1
CASSDRGLTVRTEAFF
TGTGCCAGCAGTGATCGGGGTCTGACGGTGAGGACTGAAGCTTTCTTT
>TRBD1|TRBV12-3/TRBV12-4|once|TRBJ2-1
CATSLRQGQGEDNEQLF
TGTGCCACCAGCCTTAGACAGGGACAGGGGGAAGACAATGAGCAGCTCTTC
>.|TRBV11-2|.|TRBJ1-4
CASSPGISKKLFF
TGTGCCAGCAGCCCGGGCATAAGTAAAAAACTGTTTTTT
>.|TRBV7-3|.|TRBJ2-6
CASSTRCEGAHHLTF
TGTGCCAGCAGCACAAGGTGCGAAGGTGCCCACCACCTGACTTTC
>TRBD2|TRBV7-6|.|TRBJ2-3
CASSLGTSGADTQYF
TGTGCCAGCAGCTTGGGGACTAGCGGGGCAGATACGCAGTATTTT
>.|TRBV4-3|.|TRBJ1-1
CASSQVRSGSEAFF
TGCGCCAGCAGCCAAGTGAGAAGCGGATCAGAAGCTTTCTTT
>.|TRBV7-2|once|TRBJ1-3
CASSLAGVQSHEKYF
TGTGCCAGCAGCCTGGCGGGAGTACAGTCCCACGAGAAGTATTTT
>.|TRBV5-5|.|TRBJ2-1
CASSPGQDSLTYNEQFF
TGTGCCAGCAGCCCGGGGCAGGACAGTTTAACCTACAATGAGCAGTTCTTC
>TRBD2|TRBV7-2|once|TRBJ2-7
CASSLGGTSGGYEQYF
TGTGCCAGCAGCTTAGGGGGGACTAGCGGGGGCTACGAGCAGTACTTC
>TRBD1|TRBV19|.|TRBJ1-1
CASSLTGGPQAFF
TGTGCCAGTAGTCTGACAGGGGGTCCCCAAGCTTTCTTC
>.|TRBV9|.|TRBJ1-1
CASSLPGEAEAFF
TGTGCCAGCAGCCTACCGGGGGAAGCTGAAGCTTTCTTT
>.|TRBV5-1|.|TRBJ1-4
CASSQGLESSLFF
TGTGCCAGCAGCCAGGGACTGGAAAGTTCACTGTTTTTT
>.|TRBV4-1|.|TRBJ2-7
CASSQGGTAGYERYF
TGTGCCAGCAGCCAAGGGGGGACAGCTGGTTACGAGCGGTACTTC
>.|TRBV10-3|many|TRBJ1-1
CAISLGGYTEAFF
TGTGCCATCAGTCTTGGGGGATACACTGAAGCTTTCTTT
>TRBD1|TRBV7-3|.|TRBJ1-1
CASSIRIGGQGGTFF
TGTGCCAGCAGCATAAGGATCGGGGGACAGGGGGGCACCTTCTTT